This T cell receptor beta chain is from a study of blood T cell repertoires in COVID-19. Study as a whole: Samples came from the United States, Italy and Spain, spanning acute and convalescent COVID-19.

The ends lost 3 bases at V and 0 bases at J; junction bases unmatched: 7. Germline CDR1 and CDR2: LNHDA and SQIVND (reference sequence). This CDR3 has 17 amino acids. As handled by the study authors: From reference gene primer amplification, estimates of nucleated cell counts were derived. Libraries were prepared by immunoSEQ multiplex PCR; TCRdb keeps only in-frame clonotypes and omits some of them. V, J and clone size reflect that table, while D and trimming were determined from the DNA. In the table there are under 150,000 clones, around nine tenths of which are singletons. The J gene is TRBJ2-3, the V gene TRBV19; 9 nucleotides match TRBD2. Sample: peripheral blood. The source of this sequence is a woman aged 70 to 79 who had recovered from COVID-19. The CDR3 reads CASSIPSGVTSTDTQYF. The CDR3 DNA follows: TGTGCCAGTAGTATCCCTAGCGGGGTTACGAGCACAGATACGCAGTATTTT.